A selection of T cell receptor beta chains follows, all from one sample in a study of blood T cells in healthy people across ages. TCRdb processed the 5' RACE reads anew with MiXCR; each CDR3 protein has one entry. This table holds fewer than 1.5 million distinct CDR3 sequences, roughly 40% found once. The sample taken for sequencing was blood. These receptors originate from a woman between 18 and 29 years old in good health. Each CDR3 is given with its conserved first and last residue. The order of the fields is D gene, clone size, J gene, V gene, CDR3 protein, CDR3 DNA. A D gene is named only where the DNA matches it firmly. Clone size is shown for a subset of rows, as once, few, many or a class of expanded clone.

D gene: NA; clone size: NA; J gene: TRBJ2-1; V gene: TRBV6-5; CDR3 protein: CASSYIGSVEFF; CDR3 DNA: TGTGCCAGCAGTTACATAGGAAGTGTTGAGTTCTTC
D gene: TRBD1; clone size: NA; J gene: TRBJ1-4; V gene: TRBV6-1; CDR3 protein: CASTRDRSNEKLFF; CDR3 DNA: TGTGCCAGCACGCGGGACAGATCTAATGAAAAACTGTTTTTT
D gene: NA; clone size: NA; J gene: TRBJ1-1; V gene: TRBV2; CDR3 protein: CASSPGIPNTEAFF; CDR3 DNA: TGTGCCAGCAGTCCTGGGATTCCGAACACTGAAGCTTTCTTT
D gene: TRBD2; clone size: NA; J gene: TRBJ2-3; V gene: TRBV6-5; CDR3 protein: CASSYSIRASGATQYF; CDR3 DNA: TGTGCCAGCAGTTACTCGATACGCGCTAGCGGGGCTACGCAGTATTTT
D gene: TRBD2; clone size: NA; J gene: TRBJ2-7; V gene: TRBV18; CDR3 protein: CASSPETSDEQYF; CDR3 DNA: TGTGCCAGCTCACCTGAGACTAGCGACGAGCAGTACTTC
D gene: TRBD2; clone size: NA; J gene: TRBJ2-3; V gene: TRBV12-3/TRBV12-4; CDR3 protein: CASSYRGGRADTQYF; CDR3 DNA: TGTGCCAGCAGTTACAGAGGCGGGAGGGCAGATACGCAGTATTTT
D gene: NA; clone size: few; J gene: TRBJ2-7; V gene: TRBV9; CDR3 protein: CASSARDSAYEQYF; CDR3 DNA: TGTGCCAGCAGCGCGCGGGACAGCGCCTACGAGCAGTACTTC
D gene: TRBD2; clone size: NA; J gene: TRBJ2-3; V gene: TRBV3-1; CDR3 protein: CASSALAGTSGTDTQYF; CDR3 DNA: TGTGCCAGCAGCGCCCTGGCCGGGACTAGCGGCACAGATACGCAGTATTTT
D gene: TRBD1; clone size: NA; J gene: TRBJ2-1; V gene: TRBV7-8; CDR3 protein: CASSTGQGGYNEQFF; CDR3 DNA: TGTGCCAGCAGCACCGGACAGGGGGGCTACAATGAGCAGTTCTTC
D gene: NA; clone size: few; J gene: TRBJ1-1; V gene: TRBV10-3; CDR3 protein: CAISGSEGRRAEAFF; CDR3 DNA: TGTGCCATCAGTGGGTCAGAGGGTCGGAGGGCTGAAGCTTTCTTT
D gene: NA; clone size: NA; J gene: TRBJ1-6; V gene: TRBV6-2/TRBV6-3; CDR3 protein: CASSYPTALASPLHF; CDR3 DNA: TGTGCCAGCAGTTACCCGACAGCTCTTGCTTCACCCCTCCACTTT
D gene: NA; clone size: NA; J gene: TRBJ1-2; V gene: TRBV2; CDR3 protein: CASSPLIARYRHSDYGYTF; CDR3 DNA: TGTGCCAGCAGTCCCTTAATCGCACGGTACCGCCACTCCGACTATGGCTACACCTTC
D gene: TRBD1; clone size: few; J gene: TRBJ2-3; V gene: TRBV29-1; CDR3 protein: CSALTGQGTDTQYF; CDR3 DNA: TGCAGCGCCCTGACGGGACAGGGCACAGATACGCAGTATTTT
D gene: TRBD1; clone size: NA; J gene: TRBJ1-6; V gene: TRBV10-3; CDR3 protein: CATGTGVFPLHF; CDR3 DNA: TGTGCCACAGGGACAGGTGTTTTCCCCCTCCACTTT
D gene: TRBD1; clone size: many; J gene: TRBJ1-5; V gene: TRBV10-3; CDR3 protein: CAISGSGQGMPQPQHF; CDR3 DNA: TGTGCCATCAGTGGTTCCGGACAGGGTATGCCTCAGCCCCAGCATTTT
D gene: NA; clone size: NA; J gene: TRBJ2-1; V gene: TRBV11-3; CDR3 protein: CASSRSGPYEQFF; CDR3 DNA: TGTGCCAGCAGCCGATCGGGGCCCTATGAGCAGTTCTTC
D gene: TRBD1; clone size: NA; J gene: TRBJ2-1; V gene: TRBV7-3; CDR3 protein: CASSFSRQGSYNEQFF; CDR3 DNA: TGTGCCAGCAGCTTCTCGAGACAGGGGTCCTACAATGAGCAGTTCTTC
D gene: NA; clone size: NA; J gene: TRBJ1-2; V gene: TRBV4-1; CDR3 protein: CASSQQAGTINGYTF; CDR3 DNA: TGCGCCAGCAGCCAACAAGCCGGGACTATCAATGGCTACACCTTC
D gene: NA; clone size: NA; J gene: TRBJ1-3; V gene: TRBV4-1; CDR3 protein: CASSQGPGLSGNTIYF; CDR3 DNA: TGCGCCAGCAGCCAAGGCCCAGGCCTCTCTGGAAACACCATATATTTT
D gene: TRBD1; clone size: NA; J gene: TRBJ2-2; V gene: TRBV12-3/TRBV12-4; CDR3 protein: CASRGDRENTGELFF; CDR3 DNA: TGTGCCAGCAGGGGGGACAGGGAGAACACCGGGGAGCTGTTTTTT
D gene: NA; clone size: few; J gene: TRBJ1-4; V gene: TRBV15; CDR3 protein: CATQDTTNEKLFF; CDR3 DNA: TGTGCCACCCAAGATACAACTAATGAAAAACTGTTTTTT
D gene: TRBD2; clone size: NA; J gene: TRBJ2-2; V gene: TRBV2; CDR3 protein: CASRVSGTLNTGELFF; CDR3 DNA: TGTGCCAGCAGGGTTAGCGGGACCTTGAACACCGGGGAGCTGTTTTTT
D gene: NA; clone size: NA; J gene: TRBJ1-4; V gene: TRBV4-1; CDR3 protein: CASSLGSTATNEKLFF; CDR3 DNA: TGCGCCAGCAGCCTCGGGTCTACAGCAACTAATGAAAAACTGTTTTTT
D gene: TRBD2; clone size: few; J gene: TRBJ2-7; V gene: TRBV3-1; CDR3 protein: CASSPLGGMMGEQYF; CDR3 DNA: TGTGCCAGCAGCCCCTTGGGAGGGATGATGGGCGAGCAGTACTTC